This T cell receptor (beta chain) emerged from a study of chemoradiotherapy in HPV16-positive cancers. On the study more broadly: Candidate HPV-specific T-cell clones and common TCR motifs came from functional assays in two HPV16-positive patients. Notes on the study in general: The functional HPV-specific definition rests on just a couple of HPV16-positive patients.

V shed 4 bases, J shed 8 bases, and the junction held 14 bases outside the gene matches. The CDR3 is made up of 16 amino acids. Germline-derived CDR1 and CDR2 are SGHDT and YYEEEE. Repertoires were sampled repeatedly during chemoradiotherapy. TCRdb's copy holds only in-frame clones and misses some; the assay was immunoSEQ multiplex PCR. The sample includes about 2,200 clones, approximately 61% of them seen just once. A word on this clone: Its antigen is unidentified.

V and J are TRBV5-6 and TRBJ1-3; 8 nucleotides match TRBD1. The sample was tumor tissue, taken from a patient who underwent chemoradiotherapy. The receptor comes from a human donor with HPV-associated anogenital cancer. The CDR3 DNA is TGTGCCAGCAGCCTTGGACAGGGCGACCAGTACGACACCATATATTTT. Protein: CASSLGQGDQYDTIYF.